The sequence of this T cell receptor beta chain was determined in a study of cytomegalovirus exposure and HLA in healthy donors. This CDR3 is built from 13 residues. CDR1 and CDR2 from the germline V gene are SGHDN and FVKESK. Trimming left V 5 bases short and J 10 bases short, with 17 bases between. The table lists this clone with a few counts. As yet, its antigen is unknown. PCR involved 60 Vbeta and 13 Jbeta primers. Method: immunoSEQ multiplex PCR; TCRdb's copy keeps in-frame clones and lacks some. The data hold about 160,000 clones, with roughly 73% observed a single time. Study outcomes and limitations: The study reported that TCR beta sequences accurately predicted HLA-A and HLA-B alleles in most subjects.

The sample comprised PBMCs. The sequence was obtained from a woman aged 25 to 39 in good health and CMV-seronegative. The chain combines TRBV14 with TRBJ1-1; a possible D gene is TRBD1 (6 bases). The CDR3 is CASSFYRESGAFF. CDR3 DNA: TGTGCCAGCAGCTTTTACAGGGAAAGTGGAGCTTTCTTT.